This T cell receptor beta chain was identified in a study of T cell responses to AZD1222 COVID-19 vaccine. The study, taken as a whole, reports: Close to half of spike-specific TCRs reportedly recognize unmutated variant regions.

Turning to this clone: Its cognate antigen is unknown.

Data came from immunoSEQ multiplex PCR; TCRdb stores just in-frame clones and leaves some out. The sample lists about 100,000 clones, around 87% occurring once. The TCR sequence derives from an adult in good health. The sample in question was peripheral blood, obtained on day 0 of AZD1222 vaccination.

In DNA, the CDR3 is TGTGCCATCCACCCGGCAGGGGGGAGAGATACGCAGCATTTT. It encodes CAIHPAGGRDTQHF. The chain employs TRBV2 and TRBJ2-3; 7 positions agree with TRBD1. The J call may not be correct, given that the DNA end is closer to TRBJ1-5. CDR3 size: 14 residues. Germline CDR1 SNHLY, CDR2 FYNNEI.